A selection of T cell receptor beta chains follows, all from one sample in a study of OX40 agonist ivuxolimab in advanced cancers. Using immunoSEQ multiplex PCR, the repertoire was profiled, and TCRdb retains in-frame clones only, with some absent. This repertoire shows some 15,000 clones, around 80% found once; its top ten account for around 40%. Source: CD4+ or CD8+ T cells sorted from blood, taken in a trial of the OX40 agonist ivuxolimab. The origin of the receptors is an adult with an advanced solid tumor such as melanoma, head and neck, liver or kidney cancer. Both conserved end residues are part of each CDR3. A D gene is named only where the DNA matches it firmly. Clone size is given for some rows only: seen once, a few or many times, or a class if the clone is expanded.

>many|TRBD2|TRBJ2-1|TRBV15
CATSRSAGEEQFF
TGTGCCACCAGCAGGTCAGCGGGGGAGGAGCAGTTCTTC
>.|.|TRBJ2-2|TRBV7-3
CASSLTAGGAAGELFF
TGTGCCAGCAGCTTAACCGCCGGGGGAGCTGCTGGGGAGCTGTTTTTT
>.|TRBD1|TRBJ2-7|TRBV19
CASKVGAGGSYEQYF
TGTGCCAGTAAGGTCGGGGCAGGGGGTTCCTACGAGCAGTACTTC
>few|.|TRBJ1-5|TRBV28
CASSLRGYGNQPQHF
TGTGCCAGCAGTTTGCGGGGCTATGGCAATCAGCCCCAGCATTTT
>.|TRBD2|TRBJ2-3|TRBV7-2
CASSLVSGGDTQYF
TGTGCCAGCAGCTTAGTATCGGGAGGGGATACGCAGTATTTT
>.|TRBD1|TRBJ1-2|TRBV6-4
CASSDSEAGGNGYTF
TGTGCCAGCAGTGACTCTGAGGCAGGGGGTAATGGCTACACCTTC
>.|TRBD1|TRBJ2-2|TRBV4-3
CASSQPWGQGAGELFF
TGCGCCAGCAGCCAACCCTGGGGGCAGGGGGCCGGGGAGCTGTTTTTT
>.|TRBD2|TRBJ2-7|TRBV27
CASSLTAGASYEQYF
TGTGCCAGCAGTTTAACGGCGGGAGCCTCATACGAGCAGTACTTC
>.|.|TRBJ2-5|TRBV28
CASRSAGAGVETQYF
TGTGCCAGCAGATCCGCAGGGGCGGGAGTGGAGACCCAGTACTTC
>once|.|TRBJ1-1|TRBV25-1
CASSHRIDTEAFF
TGTGCCAGCAGTCACCGTATAGACACTGAAGCTTTCTTT
>.|.|TRBJ2-3|TRBV5-6
CASSGPGVTDTQYF
TGTGCCAGCAGTGGTCCAGGGGTGACGGATACGCAGTATTTT
>.|TRBD1|TRBJ1-2|TRBV6-9
CASSPVTGTGNYGYTF
TGTGCCAGCAGCCCTGTAACTGGGACAGGGAACTATGGCTACACCTTC
>.|TRBD1|TRBJ2-3|TRBV7-7
CASSPGQGQADTQYF
TGTGCCAGCAGCCCCGGACAGGGGCAGGCAGATACGCAGTATTTT
>.|TRBD1|TRBJ2-3|TRBV27
CASSSRQGASDTQYF
TGTGCCAGCAGCTCGAGACAGGGGGCGTCCGATACGCAGTATTTT
>.|.|TRBJ2-1|TRBV4-2
CASSQDGIADTIEQFF
TGTGCCAGCAGCCAAGATGGAATAGCGGATACAATTGAGCAGTTCTTC
>.|.|TRBJ1-3|TRBV6-1
CASSEGSLFSGNTIYF
TGTGCCAGCAGTGAAGGCAGCCTGTTCTCTGGAAACACCATATATTTT
>.|.|TRBJ1-5|TRBV27
CASSLGSGGSQPQHF
TGTGCCAGCAGTTTAGGGTCAGGAGGTAGCCAGCCCCAGCATTTT
>.|.|TRBJ2-7|TRBV5-4
CASSAPGAHEQYF
TGTGCCAGCAGCGCCCCGGGGGCCCACGAGCAGTACTTC
>once|TRBD1|TRBJ1-4|TRBV7-6
CASSLARQGTTNEKLFF
TGTGCCAGCAGCTTAGCGAGACAGGGTACAACTAATGAAAAACTGTTTTTT
>.|TRBD1|TRBJ2-7|TRBV5-4
CASSWGQGSDEQYF
TGTGCCAGCAGCTGGGGACAGGGGAGTGACGAGCAGTACTTC
>.|.|TRBJ2-3|TRBV5-1
CASSLERDSSTDTQYF
TGCGCCAGCAGCTTGGAACGGGACTCTTCCACAGATACGCAGTATTTT
>.|TRBD2|TRBJ2-2|TRBV27
CASSSWGIAGVGVTGELFF
TGTGCCAGCAGTTCCTGGGGAATAGCGGGAGTTGGAGTTACCGGGGAGCTGTTTTTT
>.|TRBD2|TRBJ2-7|TRBV7-9
CASSPTSGAYEQYF
TGTGCCAGCAGCCCCACTAGCGGGGCCTACGAGCAGTACTTC
>.|TRBD1|TRBJ1-2|TRBV7-9
CASSTRTGRAYGYTF
TGTGCCAGCAGTACTCGGACAGGGCGGGCCTATGGCTACACCTTC
>.|.|TRBJ2-1|TRBV27
CASSLLGGRNEQFF
TGTGCCAGCAGTTTACTCGGAGGGAGGAATGAGCAGTTCTTC
>.|.|TRBJ1-5|TRBV5-5
CASSWAGAKNQPQHF
TGTGCCAGCAGCTGGGCAGGGGCGAAAAATCAGCCCCAGCATTTT
>.|.|TRBJ2-7|TRBV25-1
CASSEVGDSVEQYF
TGTGCCAGCAGTGAAGTCGGCGATTCGGTAGAGCAGTACTTC
>.|.|TRBJ1-2|TRBV19
CATRSMRDGYTF
TGTGCCACTAGGTCTATGAGGGATGGCTACACCTTC
>.|TRBD2|TRBJ2-7|TRBV7-3
CASSPGTSGGEQYF
TGTGCCAGCAGCCCCGGGACTAGCGGGGGCGAGCAGTACTTC
>.|.|TRBJ2-2|TRBV7-3
CASSHSGTGELFF
TGTGCCAGCAGCCACAGTGGTACCGGGGAGCTGTTTTTT
>.|.|TRBJ1-4|TRBV6-5
CASSYSVGHTNEKLFF
TGTGCCAGCAGTTACTCGGTCGGCCACACTAATGAAAAACTGTTTTTT
>.|TRBD2|TRBJ2-3|TRBV7-3
CASSLTGTSGRTDTQYF
TGTGCCAGCAGCTTAACCGGGACTAGCGGGAGGACAGATACGCAGTATTTT
>once|TRBD1|TRBJ2-6|TRBV27
CASSSQGPGANVLTF
TGTGCCAGCAGTTCACAGGGGCCTGGGGCCAACGTCCTGACTTTC
>.|.|TRBJ2-2|TRBV4-2
CASSQDAGELFF
TGTGCCAGCAGCCAAGATGCCGGGGAGCTGTTTTTT
>.|.|TRBJ2-1|TRBV7-2
CASSLDGPLDEQFF
TGTGCCAGCAGCTTAGATGGTCCACTCGATGAGCAGTTCTTC